This T cell receptor (beta chain) was captured by sequencing in a study of CD4 T cells in relation to SARS-CoV-2 and coronaviruses (dated by TCRdb to about 2021). With regard to the full study: In the ViraFEST assay, PBMCs were cultured with antigen for under 12 days, after which TCR beta CDR3s were sequenced to identify antigen-specific clonal expansions. An HIV-1 Nef peptide pool or a no-peptide culture served as the negative reference condition. HLA restriction was mapped for shared crossreactive spike epitopes using patient-derived lymphoblastoid cell lines. The study assessed, at the TCR clonotype level, memory CD4+ T cell crossreactivity between SARS-CoV-2 and common cold coronavirus spike proteins. Samples from a few pre-COVID donors and the naive versus memory experiments were sequenced with the Adaptive Biotechnologies TCR-sequencing kit; other data were Illumina-based. A different, Illumina-based TCR-beta assay was used to sequence expansion assays from other donors in the study. Study-level results and caveats: Small numbers of patients and of tested TCRs were a limitation of the study. Crossreactive clones showed significantly weaker SARS-CoV-2-driven expansion than monoreactive clones, consistent with antigenic imprinting. Pre-pandemic and post-infection samples were not both contributed by any donor, so tracing of the source of pre-existing responses was limited. Since the crossreactivity analysis centred on spike protein, crossreactivity against other viral proteins was not assessed. In approximately 65% of donors, memory CD4+ clonotypes turned up that crossrecognized SARS-CoV-2 and at least one common cold coronavirus spike.

Preparation of the library involved the immunoSEQ multiplex PCR assay. The paper's data handling went like this. During preprocessing, nonproductive sequences were removed, along with CDR3s that did not begin with C, did not end with F or W, or were shorter than 7 amino acids. The MANAFEST web app identified antigen-specific clonotypes based on expansion compared with the reference and other culture wells. To be counted as positive, a clone had to show significant expansion compared with the reference culture, at an FDR below 0.05, in 2 of 3 replicate wells. For a clone to be considered positive, significant expansion relative to all other tandem wells and an odds ratio above 5 were also required. CDR3 homology was measured as pairwise Levenshtein distance, computed with the stringdist R package after trimming three terminal residues from each end. This immuneACCESS table, as held by TCRdb, lists in-frame sequences with V and J called but not all clones. Of the missing ones, under half trace to an unresolved V gene in checked studies; the others have no known cause. The V and J calls and the clone size are those of that table, but D and trimming were determined from the DNA. Present in this sample are some 20,000 clones, 70% to 85% of which were seen just once. The ten largest account for roughly a fifth of the sample.

This clone has just one count. Which antigen it targets is not known. Base-call qualities are not available, and no considerably larger clone is one nucleotide away. CD4+ T cells from unexposed donors were collected before the COVID-19 pandemic (2011-2018). After roughly 11 days of culture, CD4+ T cells were isolated with the EasySep CD4+ T cell isolation kit. Unexposed donor CD4+ T cells were tested for reactivity to SARS-CoV-2 S and N and four common cold coronavirus spike pools, as cell number allowed. Each well held more than 1.5 million PBMCs cultured in IMDM containing approximately 4.7% human AB serum and 10 IU/ml IL-2. Half of the culture medium was replaced with fresh IL-2-containing medium on days 3 and 7. In general, every peptide culture condition was set up in three replicate wells. The leukapheresis product for the unexposed donors was obtained through commercial purchase. PBMCs were isolated from leukapheresis product or whole blood by Ficoll-Paque PLUS gradient centrifugation. The PBMCs went either fresh into the expansion assay or into cryopreservation at -140 degrees C. The QIAamp Micro DNA Kit was used to extract genomic DNA from the CD4+ T cells.

The CDR3 numbers 20 residues from cysteine through phenylalanine. Only the CDR3 region is kept as DNA, spanning 60 bases read in frame from base 1. V is shortened by 5 bases, J by 6 bases, and the region joining them spans 32 bases. As encoded in the germline V gene, CDR1 is SGHVS while CDR2 is FQNEAQ. The sequence derives from a human donor in good health. Sequenced: CD4+ T cells from PBMCs, cultured in vitro. The chain joins TRBV7-8 to TRBJ2-1; the D region may be TRBD1 or TRBD2, each matching 5 bases equally. This receptor carries the CDR3 CASSRLLGSSRGDSRNEQFF. The nucleotides read TGTGCCAGCAGCCGGTTGCTAGGGTCATCACGGGGCGATAGTCGCAATGAGCAGTTCTTC.